This T cell receptor (beta chain) was profiled in a study of blood T cells in healthy people across ages. Regarding the study as a whole: Both higher diversity and more naive CD4+ cells marked long-lived donors when set against aged donors.

As to this clonotype: The antigen is unknown.

Trimming at V came to 4 bases and at J to 7 bases, leaving 5 bases not matched to a gene. The CDR3 is 12 residues long. Germline loops: CDR1 SGHRS, CDR2 YFSETQ. The amount of total RNA extracted per sample was at least 6 micrograms. Together with a sample-barcoded 5' primer, a J-beta primer mix was included in a second PCR lasting about 7 to 11 cycles. TCRdb re-called the 5' RACE reads with MiXCR, one entry per CDR3 protein. The table lists about 640,000 distinct CDR3 sequences, about 53% of them singletons, with 30% to 45% in the top ten. Sequencing used blood. This chain uses TRBV5-1 with TRBJ2-7; 7 bases align to TRBD1. The source is a man aged 60 to 75 in good health. In DNA form, the CDR3 reads TGCGCCAGCAGCCCCACAGGGGTTGAGCAGTACTTC. It encodes CASSPTGVEQYF.